The 28 T cell receptor beta chains in this list originate from one sample, sequenced in a study of T cells after yellow fever vaccination. TCRdb processed the 5' RACE reads anew with MiXCR; each CDR3 protein has one entry. The sample consists of more than 55,000 distinct CDR3 sequences, approximately 7.4% of them appearing once. Sample: CD8+ T cells sorted from PBMCs, taken 15 days after the yellow fever booster vaccination. The receptor set was obtained from a man younger than 45 who received the YFV17D yellow fever vaccine.

This clonotype was observed at least ten times. V usage is TRBV7-2 and J usage is TRBJ2-3; 11 bases agree with TRBD2. CDR3 length equals 15 residues. V dropped 6 bases and J dropped 3; count of bases not matched to a gene: 5. CDR1 is SGHTA, CDR2 FQGNSA, per germline. Written as DNA, the CDR3 is TGTGCCAGCAGGAGCCGACTAGCGGGAACAGATACGCAGTATTTT. This encodes CASRSRLAGTDTQYF. Full variable domain (rest looked up from reference TRBV7-2 and TRBJ2-3): GAGVSQSPSNKVTEKGKDVELRCDPISGHTALYWYRQSLGQGLEFLIYFQGNSAPDKSGLPSDRFSAERTGGSVSTLTIQRTQQEDSAVYLCASRSRLAGTDTQYFGPGTRLTVL.

This clonotype was detected ten times or more. This rearrangement joins TRBV28 to TRBJ2-3; 8 nucleotides align to TRBD2. V gave up 4 bases and J gave up 5 bases; unmatched junction bases: 5. Germline V gene lookup returns CDR1 MDHEN and CDR2 SYDVKM. This CDR3 region has 14 residues. CDR3 loop: CASSSFGRGDTQYF. CDR3 bases: TGTGCCAGCAGTTCCTTCGGGAGGGGAGATACGCAGTATTTT.

This clonotype came up many times. V is TRBV6-1 and J is TRBJ2-1, with D perhaps matching TRBD1 (6 bases). Germline CDR1 and CDR2: MNHNS and SASEGT. This CDR3 comprises 14 residues. Trimming pared 4 bases from V and 8 bases from J, leaving 15 bases between. The CDR3 loop reads CASSAPTGPDEQFF. CDR3 DNA: TGTGCCAGCAGTGCTCCGACAGGTCCAGATGAGCAGTTCTTC.

This clonotype came up many times. This sequence joins TRBV4-3 and TRBJ1-4; 9 nucleotides agree with TRBD1. The CDR3 extends over 15 amino acids. Germline V CDR1 and CDR2: LGHNA, YSLEER. V lost 4 bases to trimming and J lost 8 bases; unmatched junction nucleotides: 8. The CDR3 spells CASSPGTGLEEKLFF. DNA for the CDR3: TGCGCCAGCAGCCCCGGGACAGGGTTAGAAGAAAAACTGTTTTTT.

The chain links TRBV20-1 to TRBJ2-2; a weak D match, TRBD1 (6 bases). The CDR3 consists of 14 residues. Trimming shortened V by 6 bases and J by 3 bases, and 14 bases separated the two germline ends. Germline values: CDR1 DFQATT, CDR2 SNEGSKA (reference sequence). CDR3 sequence reads: CSAKPGADTGELFF. CDR3 coding DNA: TGCAGTGCCAAGCCAGGGGCGGACACCGGGGAGCTGTTTTTT.

This clonotype was found many times. The V call is TRBV7-9, the J call TRBJ1-4, with D maybe TRBD1 (5 bases). V shed 4 bases and J shed 13 bases, with 16 bases lying between them. Germline lookup yields CDR1 SEHNR and CDR2 FQNEAQ (reference sequence). The CDR3 has 13 residues. CDR3 sequence (DNA): TGTGCCAGCAGCTCCGGGGGACGATATGGACTGTTTTTT. Its protein is CASSSGGRYGLFF.

This clonotype was observed a handful of times. This sequence joins TRBV5-1 and TRBJ1-2, with 7 bases fitting TRBD1. V was clipped by 0 bases and J by 7 bases; unmatched bases: 9. This CDR3 spans 15 amino acids. Germline-derived CDR1 and CDR2 are SGHRS and YFSETQ. In DNA form, the CDR3 reads TGCGCCAGCAGCTTGGCCTTCACAGGGGAGACTGGCTACACCTTC. Protein sequence: CASSLAFTGETGYTF.

This clonotype was counted many times. This sequence joins TRBV15 and TRBJ2-1; 13 nucleotides align to TRBD2. Trimming removed 5 bases from V and 8 bases from J; junction bases left unmatched: 6. Germline V gives CDR1 LNHNV, CDR2 YYDKDF (reference sequence). CDR3 size: 15 residues. The CDR3 sequence: CATSGGLAGAYEQFF. The CDR3 DNA sequence: TGTGCCACCAGCGGAGGACTAGCGGGAGCATATGAGCAGTTCTTC.

This clonotype was found many times. The rearrangement joins TRBV4-1 to TRBJ2-5; 10 positions agree with TRBD2. Germline CDR1 reads MGHRA; CDR2 reads YSYEKL. The CDR3 sequence is 15 residues long. Losses at the gene ends were 7 bases for V and 1 base for J; bases not matched to a gene: 6. Written as DNA, the CDR3 is TGCGCCAGCAAAGGACTAGCGGACATCCAAGAGACCCAGTACTTC. Translating gives CASKGLADIQETQYF.

This clonotype showed up many times. This chain joins TRBV5-1 and TRBJ2-1, with D possibly being TRBD1 (6 bases). The CDR3 has 17 amino acids. Trimming shortened V by 5 bases and J by 4 bases, and 22 bases separated the two germline ends. Germline assignment: CDR1 SGHRS and CDR2 YFSETQ. CDR3 bases: TGCGCCAGCAGACCAGATTTCAGGGGATACTATTACAATGAGCAGTTCTTC. It yields the protein CASRPDFRGYYYNEQFF.

This clonotype appeared many times. CDR3 region: CASSKGGTLGLAKNIQYF. CDR3 sequence (DNA): TGTGCCAGCAGCAAAGGGGGCACGCTGGGCCTGGCCAAAAACATTCAGTACTTC. This chain links TRBV21-1 with TRBJ2-4; TRBD1 is the table's D call, not checked against the DNA. TRBV21-1 is flagged as a pseudogene. The length of the CDR3 is 18 residues.

On this clonotype itself: A much larger clone differs from this one at a single base, so this may be a read error. V usage is TRBV18 and J usage is TRBJ1-5; D remains unclear. The CDR3 sequence is 16 residues long. Germline CDR1 is KGHSH and CDR2 is LQKENI. This CDR3 reads CGSSPSWPYSNQPQHF. For the CDR3, the DNA is TGTGGCAGCTCACCGTCATGGCCTTATAGCAATCAGCCCCAGCATTTT. The full variable domain, rest sourced from reference TRBV18 and TRBJ1-5, is NAGVMQNPRHLVRRRGQEARLRCSPMKGHSHVYWYRQLPEEGLKFMVYLQKENIIDESGMPKERFSAEFPKEGPSILRIQQVVRGDSAAYFCGSSPSWPYSNQPQHFGDGTRLSIL.

The CDR3 DNA reads TGTGCCAGCTCACCATACCCACCAGAGGGGACCTACGAGCAGTACTTC. Its translation: CASSPYPPEGTYEQYF. The V gene is TRBV18, the J gene TRBJ2-7; D possibly matches TRBD1 or TRBD2 (5 bases each). Germline CDR1 reads KGHSH; CDR2 reads LQKENI. Trimming removed 2 bases from V and 2 bases from J, with 16 bases in between. The CDR3 runs to 16 residues.

In its sample, this clonotype was seen many times. J is TRBJ2-1 and V is TRBV7-9, with a possible D match to TRBD1 (6 bases). This CDR3 comprises 13 residues. Germline V gene sequence: CDR1 SEHNR, CDR2 FQNEAQ (reference sequence). V gave up 4 bases and J gave up 5 bases, with 9 bases separating them. The CDR3 region has the DNA TGTGCCAGCAGCTCCGGACAGCACAATGAGCAGTTCTTC. This codes for CASSSGQHNEQFF.

This clonotype was counted many times. V usage is TRBV4-2 and J usage is TRBJ2-7; 7 positions agree with TRBD2. V gave up 7 bases and J gave up 9 bases; unmatched junction bases: 12. The CDR3 contains 13 residues. The germline CDR1 and CDR2 sequences are LGHNA and YNFKEQ. The DNA of the CDR3 is TGTGCCAGCACCCGCCGGGGGGTGAAGGGGCAGTACTTC. Translated, it gives CASTRRGVKGQYF.

This clonotype was seen repeatedly, ten times or more. This chain links TRBV29-1 with TRBJ2-3, with D possibly being TRBD2 (6 bases). The CDR3 covers 12 residues. In germline, CDR1 is SQVTM, CDR2 ANQGSEA. As DNA, the CDR3 is TGCAGTGTCGGGCGGGGACGGGATACGCAGTATTTT. It codes for CSVGRGRDTQYF.

This clonotype has a count of ten or more. V and J are TRBV7-6 and TRBJ2-1; 10 nucleotides align to TRBD2. Germline CDR1 is SGHVS and CDR2 is FNYEAQ. This CDR3 has 15 amino acids. V shed 6 bases, J shed 6 bases, and the junction held 8 bases outside the gene matches. Here the CDR3 reads CASSPSGRVANEQFF. The CDR3 DNA follows: TGTGCCAGCAGTCCTAGCGGGAGAGTAGCCAATGAGCAGTTCTTC.

This clonotype was picked up many times. V is TRBV20-1 and J is TRBJ2-7; the D gene is possibly TRBD2 (6 bases). V lost 6 bases to trimming and J lost 0 bases, with 18 bases between them. The germline V gene encodes CDR1 DFQATT and CDR2 SNEGSKA (reference sequence). The CDR3 covers 15 residues. CDR3 nucleotides: TGCAGTGCGAACAATCCGGGAGTCCCCTCCTACGAGCAGTACTTC. Encoded protein: CSANNPGVPSYEQYF.

This clonotype was observed a few times. The genes are TRBV19 and TRBJ2-3; D is unresolved. The CDR3 sequence is 14 residues long. In germline, CDR1 is LNHDA, CDR2 SQIVND (reference sequence). V was trimmed by 4 bases and J by 0 bases, leaving 8 bases between them. The chain's CDR3 is CASSTRGSTDTQYF. The CDR3 DNA reads as TGTGCCAGTAGTACCCGTGGGAGCACAGATACGCAGTATTTT.

This clonotype was recorded a few times. The CDR3 loop is CASSSSRGSKPYEQYF. The CDR3 DNA follows: TGTGCCAGCAGCAGCTCCAGGGGGTCAAAACCCTACGAGCAGTACTTC. This sequence joins TRBV7-9 and TRBJ2-7; 7 bases match TRBD1. CDR3 length: 16 amino acids. Trimming at V came to 5 bases and at J to 2 bases, leaving 12 bases not matched to a gene. Germline CDR1 is SEHNR and CDR2 is FQNEAQ (reference sequence).

This clonotype was detected only a few times. V usage is TRBV28 and J usage is TRBJ2-1; 9 bases agree with TRBD1. CDR3 size: 14 residues. With V trimmed by 2 bases and J by 10 bases, 6 bases remained unmatched. CDR1 MDHEN and CDR2 SYDVKM come from the germline V gene. The CDR3 is CASSLSVGTGEQFF. For the CDR3, the DNA is TGTGCCAGCAGTTTAAGTGTGGGGACAGGGGAGCAGTTCTTC.

This clonotype has only a few counts. The chain carries TRBV29-1 and TRBJ2-1; D is unresolved. V dropped 7 bases and J dropped 3 bases, with 7 bases sitting between them. This CDR3 is built from 11 residues. The germline V gene has CDR1 SQVTM and CDR2 ANQGSEA. CDR3 coding DNA: TGCAGCGCCTGGGACTACAATGAGCAGTTCTTC. This translates into CSAWDYNEQFF.

The J gene is TRBJ2-5, the V gene TRBV20-1, with D unclear. Per germline, CDR1 DFQATT and CDR2 SNEGSKA (reference sequence). The CDR3 has 12 residues. The CDR3: CTIGSNQETQYF. CDR3 bases: TGCACCATCGGATCCAACCAAGAGACCCAGTACTTC.

This clonotype showed up many times. The rearrangement links TRBV27 to TRBJ2-7; 8 bases match TRBD1. Looked up from germline, CDR1 is MNHEY and CDR2 is SMNVEV (reference sequence). V shed 8 bases, J shed 3 bases, and the junction held 15 bases outside the gene matches. CDR3 length: 16 residues. CDR3 sequence reads: CASSTVAGGNFYEQYF. The CDR3 DNA follows: TGTGCCAGCTCTACTGTGGCAGGGGGCAACTTCTACGAGCAGTACTTC.

This clonotype was observed at least ten times. The rearrangement links TRBV7-9 to TRBJ1-2; D not resolved. This CDR3 spans 11 amino acids. Germline-derived CDR1 and CDR2 are SEHNR and FQNEAQ (reference sequence). Trimming cost V 5 bases and J 14 bases, with 15 bases left between them. The CDR3: CASSRAVNETF. The CDR3 DNA reads as TGTGCCAGCAGCCGAGCGGTGAATGAAACCTTC.

The sample holds a few counts of this clonotype. The V gene is TRBV7-6, the J gene TRBJ2-2; D is possibly TRBD1 or TRBD2 (6 bases each). The germline CDR1 and CDR2 sequences are SGHVS and FNYEAQ. The CDR3 sequence is 16 residues long. V gave up 0 bases and J gave up 4 bases, with 12 bases separating them. The CDR3 DNA reads as TGTGCCAGCAGCTTAGCCACACCGGGGGCCACCGGGGAGCTGTTTTTT. Translating gives CASSLATPGATGELFF.

This clonotype was picked up a small number of times. The rearrangement joins TRBV6-4 to TRBJ1-5, with TRBD1 as a possible D gene (5 bases). From germline, CDR1 is MRHNA and CDR2 SNTAGT. This CDR3 region has 14 residues. Trimming took off 8 bases at V and 1 base at J, with 12 bases between the two ends. In DNA, the CDR3 is TGTGCCAGCCGACCGGGACCGAGCAATCAGCCCCAGCATTTT. This encodes CASRPGPSNQPQHF.

This clonotype was picked up many times. The chain joins TRBV12-3 or TRBV12-4 to TRBJ2-2, with TRBD2 matching 10 bases. The CDR3 has 14 residues. V shed 6 bases and J 5 bases; nucleotides not matched to a gene: 3. CDR3 in DNA: TGTGCCAGCAGCCTAGCGGGAGAAACCGGGGAGCTGTTTTTT. It specifies CASSLAGETGELFF.